The sequence of this TCR beta chain was determined in a study of T cell repertoires in cytomegalovirus infection. Study summary: Selection of CMV epitopes for the study included recently identified HLA-C-restricted and well-studied HLA-B-restricted ones. Both CMV infection and a matching HLA type were indicated by public TCR beta signatures.

This clonotype was seen only a few times. The antigen remains unidentified. TCRdb re-called the reads with MiXCR, one entry per CDR3 protein. The sample has about 700,000 distinct CDR3 sequences, 30% to 35% seen once; the top ten hold 15% to 20%. Germline lookup yields CDR1 MNHEY and CDR2 SMNVEV (reference sequence). Trimming cost V 5 bases and J 7 bases, with 16 bases left between them. This CDR3 region has 14 residues. The sequence was collected from a human donor in good health (CMV status not recorded). Some clones in this sample may be carry-over from other donors' samples. The chain combines TRBV27 with TRBJ2-3; D ambiguous. Sequenced material: cultured PBMCs, taken from culture after CMV antigen stimulation. The CDR3: CASSPPPWLHTQYF. The CDR3 region has the DNA TGTGCCAGCAGTCCCCCCCCCTGGCTTCATACGCAGTATTTT.